Below, one T cell receptor beta chain is given with its context. This sample was included in a study of blood T cells in healthy people across ages. Germline trimming cut 3 bases from V and 13 bases from J; bases unmatched to any gene: 11. The CDR3 has 14 amino acids. CDR1 is KGHSH, CDR2 LQKENI, per germline. The second PCR ran roughly 6 to 11 cycles with a sample-barcoded 5' primer and J-beta primers. Every sample returned 3 million or more CDR3-containing paired-end reads. MiXCR, run by TCRdb on the 5' RACE reads, gives a single entry per CDR3 protein. The sample consists of approximately 350,000 distinct CDR3 sequences, roughly half of them appearing once.

The TCR originated in a man aged 60 to 69 in good health. The chain combines TRBV18 with TRBJ2-4; 8 nucleotides match TRBD1. The source material was blood. In DNA, the CDR3 is TGTGCCAGCTCACCCCAGGACAGGGTCGGGGAGCAGTACTTC. Translated, it gives CASSPQDRVGEQYF.